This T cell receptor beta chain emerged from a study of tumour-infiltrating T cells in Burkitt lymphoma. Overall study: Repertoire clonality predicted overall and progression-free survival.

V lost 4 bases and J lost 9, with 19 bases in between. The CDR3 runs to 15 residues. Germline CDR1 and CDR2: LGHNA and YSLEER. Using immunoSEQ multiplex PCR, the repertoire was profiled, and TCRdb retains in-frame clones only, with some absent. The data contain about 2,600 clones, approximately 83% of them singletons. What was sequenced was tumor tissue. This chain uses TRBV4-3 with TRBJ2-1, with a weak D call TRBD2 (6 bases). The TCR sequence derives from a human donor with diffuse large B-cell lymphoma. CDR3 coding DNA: TGCGCCAGCAGCCGGGGACTGACGGAAACACCTGAGCAGTTCTTC. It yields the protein CASSRGLTETPEQFF.